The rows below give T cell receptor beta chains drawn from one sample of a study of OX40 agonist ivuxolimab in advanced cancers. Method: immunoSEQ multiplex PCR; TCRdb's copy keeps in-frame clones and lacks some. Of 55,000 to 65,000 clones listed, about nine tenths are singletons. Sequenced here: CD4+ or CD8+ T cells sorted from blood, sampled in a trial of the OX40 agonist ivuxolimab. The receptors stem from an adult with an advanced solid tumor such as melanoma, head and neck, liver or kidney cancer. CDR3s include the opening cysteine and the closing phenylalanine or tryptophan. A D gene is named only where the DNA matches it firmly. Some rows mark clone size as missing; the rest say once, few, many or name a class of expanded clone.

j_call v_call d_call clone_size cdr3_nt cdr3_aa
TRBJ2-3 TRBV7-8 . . TGTGCCAGCAGCTTAGTTGGGGGCGCAGATACGCAGTATTTT CASSLVGGADTQYF
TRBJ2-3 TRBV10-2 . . TGCGCCAGCAGGCTCTGGGGGGAGGTGTCGGTGACTAGCACAGATACGCAGTATTTT CASRLWGEVSVTSTDTQYF
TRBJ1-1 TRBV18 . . TGTGCCAGCTCACGGGGGGGCTCTGAAGCTTTCTTT CASSRGGSEAFF
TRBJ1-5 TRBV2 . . TGTGCCAGCTCTGACAGGACGAATCAGCCCCAGCATTTT CASSDRTNQPQHF
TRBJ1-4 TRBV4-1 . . TGCGCCAGCAGCCAAACAGGGAAGTCTAATGAAAAACTGTTTTTT CASSQTGKSNEKLFF
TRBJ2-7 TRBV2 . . TGTGCCAGCAGTGAAGCGCTTCAACAGGGCTCCTACGAGCAGTACTTC CASSEALQQGSYEQYF
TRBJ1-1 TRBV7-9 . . TGTGCCAGCTTCACAGGGATGAACACTGAAGCTTTCTTT CASFTGMNTEAFF
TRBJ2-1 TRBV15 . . TGTGCCACCAGCAGAGTAGGAGAGGAGCAGTTCTTC CATSRVGEEQFF
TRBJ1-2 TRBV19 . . TGTGCCAGTAGCGACCCTGCGGGAGGGAACTATGGCTACACCTTC CASSDPAGGNYGYTF
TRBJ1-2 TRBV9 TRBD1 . TGTGCCAGCAGCCCCTGGACAGGGGATGGCTACACCTTC CASSPWTGDGYTF
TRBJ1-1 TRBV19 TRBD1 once TGTGCCAGTAGTGAAGGGACAGGGGTTATGAACACTGAAGCTTTCTTT CASSEGTGVMNTEAFF
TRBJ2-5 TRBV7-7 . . TGTGCTAGCAGCTTGGTCAGGGGCGGGAATAGAGAGACCCAGTACTTC CASSLVRGGNRETQYF
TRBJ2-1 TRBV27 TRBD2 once TGTGCCAGCAGTTTCACGATAGCGGGGGGCCTTTACAATGAGCAGTTCTTC CASSFTIAGGLYNEQFF
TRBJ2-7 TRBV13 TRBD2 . TGTGCCAGCAGCGATTCTAGCGGGGGACCCTACGAGCAGTACTTC CASSDSSGGPYEQYF
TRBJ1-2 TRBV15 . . TGTGCCACCAGCAGCGGATCAGATTATGGCTACACCTTC CATSSGSDYGYTF
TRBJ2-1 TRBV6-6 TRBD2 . TGTGCCAGCAGTAACCGGGGGGGCGACAATGAGCAGTTCTTC CASSNRGGDNEQFF
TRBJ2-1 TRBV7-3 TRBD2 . TGTGCCAGCAGCCGGACTAGCGGGGGGGCGAATGAGCAGTTCTTC CASSRTSGGANEQFF
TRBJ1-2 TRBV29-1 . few TGCAGCGTTGAAAGGTCTTGGGTTCAGGGCTACACCTTC CSVERSWVQGYTF
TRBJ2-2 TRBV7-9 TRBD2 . TGTGCCAGCAGCTTACTGGCGGGGGGACTCACCGGGGAGCTGTTTTTT CASSLLAGGLTGELFF
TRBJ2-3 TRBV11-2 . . TGTGCCAGCAGCTCCCCCGTGGCAGACGGGCAGGGGCGGACAGATACGCAGTATTTT CASSSPVADGQGRTDTQYF
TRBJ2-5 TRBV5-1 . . TGCGCCAGCAGTTCTACCGGTCAAGAGACCCAGTACTTC CASSSTGQETQYF
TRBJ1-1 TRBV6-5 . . TGTGCCAGCAGTTACAGGGTCCCCATGGCTGAAGCTTTCTTT CASSYRVPMAEAFF
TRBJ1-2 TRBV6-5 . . TGTGCCAGCAGCCCGGGGGGGATCTATGGCTACACCTTC CASSPGGIYGYTF
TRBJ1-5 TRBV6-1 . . TGTGCCAGCAGTGCCCGCGGGGGGGTCCCTCAGCCCCAGCATTTT CASSARGGVPQPQHF